This T cell receptor beta chain appears in the sequencing data of a study of blood T cell repertoires in COVID-19 (dated by TCRdb to the early 2020s). For the wider study: Collaborator samples came from the United States, Italy and Spain and covered acute and convalescent phases of COVID-19. The dataset comprised deeply sampled blood TCRbeta repertoires from subjects exposed to, actively infected with, or recovered from COVID-19. The prospective study material was composed of cDNA or gDNA derived from T cells, B-cell-depleted T cells, or PBMCs. A freely available public database, intended as a resource for researchers studying the immune response to SARS-CoV-2, is where the repertoires were released. The samples were drawn from the first 160 participants of the ongoing ImmuneRACE study and from 950 to 1,500 subjects provided by 6 global collaborators. Where available, HLA class I and class II types were taken from metadata supplied by the sample provider and were not determined by assay-based typing. Sample metadata almost always included a de-identified subject ID, COVID-19 status, age in years and sex. Broad study findings and their caveats: Clinical and demographic metadata were provided uncurated, with the amount varying by source and participant.

Collaborating institutions collected whole blood in K2EDTA tubes following their own protocols. For TCRbeta analysis, collaborators shipped samples as frozen whole blood, isolated PBMCs, or DNA extracted from either of those sample types. TCRbeta CDR3 regions were amplified from genomic DNA by means of the immunoSEQ Assay, a bias-controlled multiplex PCR. Per the source publication's procedure: Nucleated cell counts per sample were estimated from amplification of reference gene primers within the assay. To quantify the absolute abundance of each unique TCRbeta CDR3 rearrangement, sequence reads were collapsed and filtered. For each sample, productive Simpson clonality was calculated by taking the square root of Simpson's diversity index across productive rearrangements. The immuneACCESS repertoire file appears here via TCRdb, limited to in-frame rearrangements. These files lack a portion of the clones; in checked studies, under half of the deficit traces to unresolved V genes, and the cause of the others is not known. V and J calls and clone size are those listed in that table; D and trimming were worked out from the DNA. The table for this sample lists 200,000 to 250,000 clones; 70% to 90% of them were counted only once. The top ten clones comprise just under 1% of the sample.

A note on this clone: The antigen it recognizes is unknown. No clone much larger than this one lies a single base away; base qualities are absent.

CDR3 length: 14 amino acids, cysteine to phenylalanine. Only the CDR3 DNA stays, 42 bases, in frame from base 1. V is trimmed back by 4 bases and J by 4 bases, and the junction contains 4 bases that no gene match accounts for. The germline V gene yields SGHRS for CDR1 and YFSETQ for CDR2. Sequencing used peripheral blood. This clonotype was obtained from a man between 40 and 49 years old with acute or convalescent COVID-19. The V and J segments used are TRBV5-1 and TRBJ1-5, with 8 middle bases fitting TRBD1. Here the CDR3 is given as CASSPGTGNQPQHF. The DNA sequence follows: TGCGCCAGCAGCCCCGGGACAGGTAATCAGCCCCAGCATTTT.